The 8 T cell receptor beta chains presented below share a single source sample, sequenced in a study of blood T cell repertoires in COVID-19. Sequencing was performed with immunoSEQ multiplex PCR; in TCRdb, only in-frame clones are kept and a portion is missing. The sample holds over 45,000 clones, 80% to 90% seen once. Sample: peripheral blood. The receptors derive from a man aged 35-49 years with acute or convalescent COVID-19.

The V call is TRBV7-9, the J call TRBJ2-4; D is possibly TRBD2 (5 bases). This CDR3 region has 14 residues. V shed 3 bases and J shed 8 bases, with 14 bases lying between them. The V gene's germline CDR1 is SEHNR and CDR2 FQNEAQ (reference sequence). The CDR3 here is CASSFGRAVDIQYF. In DNA form, the CDR3 reads TGTGCCAGCAGCTTCGGGCGGGCAGTAGACATTCAGTACTTC.

V usage is TRBV7-3 and J usage is TRBJ2-3; D is ambiguous. V was trimmed by 4 bases and J by 2 bases, leaving 7 bases between them. CDR3 length: 13 amino acids. The V gene's germline CDR1 is SGHTA and CDR2 FQGTGA. The CDR3 DNA follows: TGTGCCAGCAGCTCCTCTCCCACAGATACGCAGTATTTT. Its protein product is CASSSSPTDTQYF.

The chain combines TRBV5-1 with TRBJ2-1; D possibly corresponds to TRBD2 (5 bases). This CDR3 has 15 residues. Trimming took off 0 bases at V and 8 bases at J, with 15 bases between the two ends. Germline CDR1 reads SGHRS; CDR2 reads YFSETQ. DNA for the CDR3: TGCGCCAGCAGCTTGGGGCTAGCAGGCTTCGATGAGCAGTTCTTC. This codes for CASSLGLAGFDEQFF.

The J gene is TRBJ2-7, the V gene TRBV5-1, with D perhaps matching TRBD1 (6 bases). Germline V lookup: CDR1 SGHRS, CDR2 YFSETQ. V lost 6 bases and J lost 0, with 13 bases in between. This CDR3 is built from 14 residues. CDR3 sequence reads: CASTRTAGSYEQYF. The CDR3 region has the DNA TGCGCCAGCACCCGGACAGCCGGCTCCTACGAGCAGTACTTC.

The chain links TRBV6-6 to TRBJ1-1; TRBD1 matches 7 bases. The V segment lost 2 bases and the J segment 10 bases; nucleotides outside the gene matches: 10. Looked up from germline, CDR1 is MNHNY and CDR2 is SVGAGI (reference sequence). The CDR3 is 14 amino acids. The CDR3 DNA follows: TGTGCCAGCAGTTACCAACAGGGGTGGGAATCAGCTTTCTTT. The encoded protein is CASSYQQGWESAFF.

This chain connects TRBV28 to TRBJ1-1, with D unclear. The CDR3 is made up of 14 amino acids. V shed 5 bases and J shed 1 base, with 11 bases lying between them. CDR1 and CDR2 from the germline V gene are MDHEN and SYDVKM. CDR3 sequence: CASSRTGRNTEAFF. The CDR3 nucleotides are TGTGCCAGCAGTAGGACTGGCCGGAACACTGAAGCTTTCTTT.

This clone was seen once. Here the CDR3 reads CASSVSGREETQYF. DNA for the CDR3: TGTGCCAGCAGCGTATCAGGCAGAGAAGAGACCCAGTACTTC. This rearrangement joins TRBV9 to TRBJ2-5; the D is unclear. The CDR3 is made up of 14 amino acids. Deletions cut 1 base from V and 3 bases from J, with 10 bases between. Germline V gives CDR1 SGDLS, CDR2 YYNGEE.

This clone was observed once. The V and J genes are TRBV7-2 and TRBJ2-2; 10 bases fit TRBD2. After removal of 4 bases from V and 7 bases from J, the junction contained 6 bases not matched to a gene. The CDR3 sequence is 15 residues long. CDR1 and CDR2 from the germline V gene are SGHTA and FQGNSA. The CDR3 loop is CASSYIAGGLGELFF. CDR3 nucleotides: TGTGCCAGCAGCTACATAGCGGGGGGTCTCGGGGAGCTGTTTTTT.